This record looks at one T cell receptor beta chain sequence and its context. The antigen remains unidentified. Profiled with immunoSEQ multiplex PCR; TCRdb holds only in-frame clones, not every one. The sample holds some 61,000 clones, under 70% seen once. The data were obtained in a study of cytotoxic CD8 clonotypes in ibrutinib-treated CLL. Across the study: Samples yielded averages of hundreds of thousands of productive templates and fewer than 95,000 productive rearrangements. The study, taken as a whole, reports: Patients had baseline clonality above age-matched healthy donors, and this clonality moved with circulating CD8+ T-cell counts.

The clonotype originates from a human donor with chronic lymphocytic leukemia. The sample consisted of PBMCs, taken after 12 months of ibrutinib treatment.

This chain's CDR3 is CASSNTGELFF. DNA of the CDR3: TGTGCCAGCAGTAACACCGGGGAGCTGTTTTTT. This chain connects TRBV6-6 to TRBJ2-2; D is uncertain. The CDR3 spans 11 residues. The germline V gene has CDR1 MNHNY and CDR2 SVGAGI (reference sequence). V gave up 5 bases and J gave up 2 bases, with 0 bases separating them.